This T cell receptor beta chain originates from a study of T cell responses to AZD1222 COVID-19 vaccine. Findings and caveats of the study: Per reports, nearly half of all spike-specific TCRs target regions that are unmutated in variants. Among vaccine-associated CD4 TCRs, coverage spanned spike, with dominance at 160-218 and 743-854. White British people made up most donors, females outnumbered males, and clonal diversity was possibly underestimated.

This CDR3 has 16 residues. The germline V gene has CDR1 SGHTA and CDR2 FQGNSA. The junction had 7 bases not matched to a gene; V was cut back by 0 bases and J by 3 bases. With regard to this clone: Its specificity is unknown.

TCRdb's copy holds only in-frame clones and misses some; the assay was immunoSEQ multiplex PCR. The sample consists of about 140,000 clones, around 92% of them appearing once. The specimen was peripheral blood, collected on day 0 of AZD1222 vaccination. The chain carries TRBV7-2 and TRBJ2-7, with TRBD1 matching 8 bases. The source is an adult in good health. The CDR3 sequence: CASSLAEGQGIYEQYF. The CDR3 bases are TGTGCCAGCAGCTTAGCGGAAGGACAGGGAATCTACGAGCAGTACTTC.